This TCR beta chain stems from a study of blood T cell repertoires in COVID-19. At the level of the study: Samples came from the United States, Italy and Spain, spanning acute and convalescent COVID-19. PBMCs, B-cell-depleted T cells, or T cells provided the cDNA or gDNA that made up the material.

As handled by the study authors: Estimates of nucleated cell counts were drawn from the amplification of reference gene primers. Measured with immunoSEQ multiplex PCR; TCRdb has only the in-frame clones, and not every one. The V and J calls and clone size are taken from that table; D and trimming were inferred from the DNA. The sample has over 150,000 clones, approximately 84% seen once. The clonotype comes from a man aged 70-80 years with active or convalescent COVID-19. The sequenced material came from peripheral blood.

CDR3 loop: CASSSTPREPPGNTQYF. The CDR3 nucleotides are TGTGCCAGCAGTTCCACCCCTCGGGAGCCCCCCGGGAATACGCAGTATTTT. The chain combines TRBV6-2 or TRBV6-3 with TRBJ2-3; D possibly corresponds to TRBD2 (6 bases). Germline V gene sequence: CDR1 MNHEY, CDR2 SVGEGT. Trimming cost V 4 bases and J 7 bases, with 24 bases left between them. CDR3 length: 17 amino acids.